This T cell receptor (beta chain) came from a study of T cell changes during pregnancy in multiple sclerosis. V lost 7 bases to trimming and J lost 6 bases, with 13 bases between them. In germline, CDR1 is MNHNS, CDR2 SASEGT. The CDR3 runs 12 residues. The assay was immunoSEQ multiplex PCR, and TCRdb's table has in-frame clones only and misses some. Of under 55,000 clones in the sample, 85% to 95% were seen once. The genes are TRBV6-1 and TRBJ2-7; tentatively, D is TRBD2 (5 bases). The sequence derives from a female donor with multiple sclerosis, enrolled in a pregnancy study. Sequenced here: peripheral blood, sampled in the second trimester of pregnancy. CDR3 in DNA: TGTGCCAGCATGGAGGTTAGAGCCGAGCAGTACTTC. This translates into CASMEVRAEQYF.